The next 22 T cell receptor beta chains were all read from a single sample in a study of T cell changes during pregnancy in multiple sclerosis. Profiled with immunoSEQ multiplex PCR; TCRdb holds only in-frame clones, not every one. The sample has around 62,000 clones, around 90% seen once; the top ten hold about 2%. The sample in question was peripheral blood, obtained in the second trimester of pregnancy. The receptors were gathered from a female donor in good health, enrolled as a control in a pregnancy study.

CDR3 protein: CASSFPGTSNEQFF. DNA of the CDR3: TGTGCCAGCAGTTTCCCCGGGACTAGCAATGAGCAGTTCTTC. J is TRBJ2-1 and V is TRBV27; 8 bases match TRBD2. The V segment lost 3 bases and the J segment 6 bases; nucleotides outside the gene matches: 4. The CDR3 consists of 14 residues. From germline, CDR1 is MNHEY and CDR2 SMNVEV (reference sequence).

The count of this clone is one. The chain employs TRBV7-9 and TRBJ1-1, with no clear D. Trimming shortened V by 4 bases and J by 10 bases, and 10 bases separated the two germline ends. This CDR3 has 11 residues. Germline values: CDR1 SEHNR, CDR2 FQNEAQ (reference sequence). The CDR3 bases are TGTGCCAGCAGCTCTTCGGGTGGAGCTTTCTTT. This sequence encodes CASSSSGGAFF.

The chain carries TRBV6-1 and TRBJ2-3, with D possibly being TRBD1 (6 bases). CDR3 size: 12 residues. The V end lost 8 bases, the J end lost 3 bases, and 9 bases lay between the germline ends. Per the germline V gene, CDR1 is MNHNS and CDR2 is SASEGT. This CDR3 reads CASGTPTDTQYF. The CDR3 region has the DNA TGTGCCAGCGGGACACCAACAGATACGCAGTATTTT.

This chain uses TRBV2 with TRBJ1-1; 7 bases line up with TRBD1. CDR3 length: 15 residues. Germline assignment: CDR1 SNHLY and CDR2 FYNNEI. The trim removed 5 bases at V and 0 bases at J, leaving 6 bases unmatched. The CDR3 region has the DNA TGTGCCAGCAGTCGGTGGACAGGCTTGAACACTGAAGCTTTCTTT. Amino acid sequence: CASSRWTGLNTEAFF. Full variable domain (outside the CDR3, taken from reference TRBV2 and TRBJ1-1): EPEVTQTPSHQVTQMGQEVILRCVPISNHLYFYWYRQILGQKVEFLVSFYNNEISEKSEIFDDQFSVERPDGSNFTLKIRSTKLEDSAMYFCASSRWTGLNTEAFFGQGTRLTVV.

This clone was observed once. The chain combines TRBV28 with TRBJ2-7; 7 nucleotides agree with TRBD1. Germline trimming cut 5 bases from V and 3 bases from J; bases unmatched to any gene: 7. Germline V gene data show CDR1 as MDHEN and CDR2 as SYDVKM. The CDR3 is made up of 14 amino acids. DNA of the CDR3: TGTGCCAGCAGTGCAGACAGGGACCTCTACGAGCAGTACTTC. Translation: CASSADRDLYEQYF. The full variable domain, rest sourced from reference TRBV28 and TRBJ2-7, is DVKVTQSSRYLVKRTGEKVFLECVQDMDHENMFWYRQDPGLGLRLIYFSYDVKMKEKGDIPEGYSVSREKKERFSLILESASTNQTSMYLCASSADRDLYEQYFGPGTRLTVT.

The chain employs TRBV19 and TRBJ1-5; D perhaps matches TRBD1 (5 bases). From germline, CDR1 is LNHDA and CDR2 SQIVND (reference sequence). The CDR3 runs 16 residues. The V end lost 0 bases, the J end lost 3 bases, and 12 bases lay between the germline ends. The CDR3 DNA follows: TGTGCCAGTAGTATAGAGAAGGGGCGCCCCAATCAGCCCCAGCATTTT. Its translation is CASSIEKGRPNQPQHF.

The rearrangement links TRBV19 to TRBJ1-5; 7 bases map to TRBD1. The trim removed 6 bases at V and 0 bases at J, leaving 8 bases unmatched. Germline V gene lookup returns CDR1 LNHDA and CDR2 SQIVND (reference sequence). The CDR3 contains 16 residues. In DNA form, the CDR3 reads TGTGCCAGTAGAGGGAACAGGGGATATAGCAATCAGCCCCAGCATTTT. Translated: CASRGNRGYSNQPQHF.

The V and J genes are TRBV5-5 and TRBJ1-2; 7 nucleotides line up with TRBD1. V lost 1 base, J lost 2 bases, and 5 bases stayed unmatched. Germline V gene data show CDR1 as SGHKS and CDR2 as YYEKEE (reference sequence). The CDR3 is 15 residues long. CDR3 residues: CASSLPGQLNYGYTF. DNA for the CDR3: TGTGCCAGCAGCTTGCCGGGACAGCTAAACTATGGCTACACCTTC.

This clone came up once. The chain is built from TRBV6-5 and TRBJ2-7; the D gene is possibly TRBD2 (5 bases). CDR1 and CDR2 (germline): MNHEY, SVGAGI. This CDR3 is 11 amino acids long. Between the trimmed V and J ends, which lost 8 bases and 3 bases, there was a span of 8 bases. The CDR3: CASEGGYEQYF. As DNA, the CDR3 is TGTGCCAGCGAGGGTGGCTACGAGCAGTACTTC.

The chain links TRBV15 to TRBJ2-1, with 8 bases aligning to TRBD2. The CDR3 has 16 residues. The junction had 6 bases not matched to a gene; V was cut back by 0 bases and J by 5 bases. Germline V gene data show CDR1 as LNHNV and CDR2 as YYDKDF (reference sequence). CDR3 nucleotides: TGTGCCACCAGCAGAGATCGGGATAGCGGGGACAATGAGCAGTTCTTC. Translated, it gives CATSRDRDSGDNEQFF. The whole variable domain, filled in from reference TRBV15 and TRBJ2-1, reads DAMVIQNPRYQVTQFGKPVTLSCSQTLNHNVMYWYQQKSSQAPKLLFHYYDKDFNNEADTPDNFQSRRPNTSFCFLDIRSPGLGDTAMYLCATSRDRDSGDNEQFFGPGTRLTVL.

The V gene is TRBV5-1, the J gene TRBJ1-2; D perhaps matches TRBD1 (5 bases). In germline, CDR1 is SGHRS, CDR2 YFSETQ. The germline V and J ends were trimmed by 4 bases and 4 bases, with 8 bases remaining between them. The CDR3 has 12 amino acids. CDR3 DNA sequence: TGCGCCAGCAGCCAGGGTGGCTATGGCTACACCTTC. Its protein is CASSQGGYGYTF.

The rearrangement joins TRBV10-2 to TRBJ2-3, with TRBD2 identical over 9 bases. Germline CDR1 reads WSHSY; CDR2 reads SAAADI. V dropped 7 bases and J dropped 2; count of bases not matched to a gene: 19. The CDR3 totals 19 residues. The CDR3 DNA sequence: TGCGCCAGCAACCCGATCGTGGGGGCGGGAGGGCGGGACACAGATACGCAGTATTTT. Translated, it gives CASNPIVGAGGRDTDTQYF.

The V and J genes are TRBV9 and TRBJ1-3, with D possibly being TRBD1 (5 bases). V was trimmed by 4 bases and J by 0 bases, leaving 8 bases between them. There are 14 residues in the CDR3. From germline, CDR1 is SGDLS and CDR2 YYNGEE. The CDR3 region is CASSRRGSGNTIYF. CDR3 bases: TGTGCCAGCAGCAGGAGGGGCTCTGGAAACACCATATATTTT.

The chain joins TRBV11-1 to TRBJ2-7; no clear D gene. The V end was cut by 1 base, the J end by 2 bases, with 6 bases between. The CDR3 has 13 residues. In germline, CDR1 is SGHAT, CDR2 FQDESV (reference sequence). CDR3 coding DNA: TGTGCCAGCAGCTTAGAGCAGGCCTACGAGCAGTACTTC. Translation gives CASSLEQAYEQYF.

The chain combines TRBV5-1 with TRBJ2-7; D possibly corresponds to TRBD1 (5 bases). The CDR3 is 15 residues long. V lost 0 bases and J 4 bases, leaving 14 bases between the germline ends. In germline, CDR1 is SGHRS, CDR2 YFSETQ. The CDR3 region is CASSLGTPGLYEQYF. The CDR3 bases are TGCGCCAGCAGCTTGGGGACACCCGGGCTTTACGAGCAGTACTTC.

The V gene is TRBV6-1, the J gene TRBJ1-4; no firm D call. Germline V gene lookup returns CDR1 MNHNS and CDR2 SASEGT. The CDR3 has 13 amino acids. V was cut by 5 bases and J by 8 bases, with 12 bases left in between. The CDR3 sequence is CASSRREGEKLFF. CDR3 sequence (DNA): TGTGCCAGCAGTAGAAGGGAGGGCGAAAAACTGTTTTTT.

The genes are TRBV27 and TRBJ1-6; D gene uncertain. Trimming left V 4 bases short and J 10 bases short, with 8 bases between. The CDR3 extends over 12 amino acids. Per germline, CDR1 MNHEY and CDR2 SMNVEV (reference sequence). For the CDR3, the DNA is TGTGCCAGCAGTTGGGGAGGCTCACCCCTCCACTTT. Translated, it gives CASSWGGSPLHF.

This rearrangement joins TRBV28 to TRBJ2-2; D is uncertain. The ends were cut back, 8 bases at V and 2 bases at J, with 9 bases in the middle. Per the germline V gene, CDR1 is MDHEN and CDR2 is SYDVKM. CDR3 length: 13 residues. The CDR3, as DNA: TGTGCCAGCCAAGCCCTAAACACCGGGGAGCTGTTTTTT. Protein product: CASQALNTGELFF.

The DNA for the CDR3 is TGCGCCAGCAGCAACGTCGGGACAGGGCGGGCCACAGATACGCAGTATTTT. Its protein product is CASSNVGTGRATDTQYF. This chain connects TRBV5-1 to TRBJ2-3, with 9 positions matching TRBD1. Unmatched junction bases numbered 11, after V lost 4 bases and J lost 2 bases. This CDR3 has 17 residues. CDR1 SGHRS and CDR2 YFSETQ come from the germline V gene.

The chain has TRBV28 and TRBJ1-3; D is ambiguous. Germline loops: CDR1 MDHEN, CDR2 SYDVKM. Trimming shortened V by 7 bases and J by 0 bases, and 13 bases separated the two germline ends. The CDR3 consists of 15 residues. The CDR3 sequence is CASISYLLSGNTIYF. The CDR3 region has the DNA TGTGCCAGCATCTCCTACTTGCTCTCTGGAAACACCATATATTTT.

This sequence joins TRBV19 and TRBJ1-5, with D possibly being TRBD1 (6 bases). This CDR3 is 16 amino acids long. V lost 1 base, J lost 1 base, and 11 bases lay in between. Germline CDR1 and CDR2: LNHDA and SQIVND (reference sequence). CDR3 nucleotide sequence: TGTGCCAGTAGTATAGTCCGGACAGCAAGCAATCAGCCCCAGCATTTT. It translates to CASSIVRTASNQPQHF.

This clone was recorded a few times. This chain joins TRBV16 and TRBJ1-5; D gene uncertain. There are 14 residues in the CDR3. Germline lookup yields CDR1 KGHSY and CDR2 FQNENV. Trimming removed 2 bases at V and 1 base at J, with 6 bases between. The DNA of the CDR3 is TGTGCCAGCAGCCAAACATCGAGCAATCAGCCCCAGCATTTT. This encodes CASSQTSSNQPQHF.